The 31 T cell receptor beta chains in this list originate from one sample, sequenced in a study of T cell responses to AZD1222 COVID-19 vaccine. The assay was immunoSEQ multiplex PCR, and TCRdb's table has in-frame clones only and misses some. In the table there are 150,000 to 200,000 clones, about 90% of which are singletons. Sequenced here: peripheral blood, sampled 28 days after the second AZD1222 dose. Receptors were obtained from an adult who received the AZD1222 COVID-19 vaccine.

This sequence joins TRBV29-1 and TRBJ2-7; D is perhaps TRBD2 (5 bases). CDR1 and CDR2 from the germline V gene are SQVTM and ANQGSEA. This CDR3 has 14 amino acids. V was shortened by 6 bases and J by 4 bases, with 19 bases between the two germline ends. In DNA, the CDR3 is TGCAGCGTCCTTACAGACCCCGGGAATTACGAGCAGTACTTC. Translating it yields CSVLTDPGNYEQYF.

The table lists this clone with a few counts. The chain couples TRBV30 to TRBJ1-2; possible D gene TRBD1, 5 bases. V was cut by 4 bases and J by 7 bases, with 28 bases left in between. The germline CDR1 and CDR2 sequences are GTSNPN and SVGIG (reference sequence). This CDR3 is built from 17 residues. The CDR3 DNA reads TGTGCCTGGATCCAAAACTTCTCCCCAGGGTTAATCAGTGGCTACACCTTC. Translation gives CAWIQNFSPGLISGYTF.

The chain combines TRBV5-4 with TRBJ2-2; no reliable D call. In germline, CDR1 is SGHNT, CDR2 YYREEE (reference sequence). Trimming shortened V by 0 bases and J by 1 base, and 7 bases separated the two germline ends. This CDR3 has 15 amino acids. The CDR3 nucleotides are TGTGCCAGCAGCTTGGACCGTTTGAACACCGGGGAGCTGTTTTTT. It codes for CASSLDRLNTGELFF.

The genes are TRBV6-2 or TRBV6-3 and TRBJ2-6; D ambiguous. Trimming left V 0 bases short and J 4 bases short, with 4 bases between. Germline values: CDR1 MNHEY, CDR2 SVGEGT. This CDR3 region has 14 residues. CDR3 loop: CASSYSTGANVLTF. The CDR3 region has the DNA TGTGCCAGCAGTTACTCGACCGGGGCCAACGTCCTGACTTTC.

This clone occurred a few times. The chain employs TRBV5-1 and TRBJ1-5; perhaps TRBD1 as D (6 bases). The CDR3 consists of 15 residues. CDR1 is SGHRS, CDR2 YFSETQ, per germline. Trimming cost V 1 base and J 7 bases, with 15 bases left between them. The CDR3 spells CASSLKSGAGQPQHF. CDR3 DNA sequence: TGCGCCAGCAGCTTGAAGTCGGGGGCAGGGCAGCCCCAGCATTTT.

The chain employs TRBV30 and TRBJ2-1, with D perhaps matching TRBD2 (5 bases). Per germline, CDR1 GTSNPN and CDR2 SVGIG (reference sequence). The CDR3 has 13 residues. With 2 bases removed from V and 7 bases from J, the gap between germline ends came to 12 bases. The CDR3 is CAWSWVGVNEQFF. The CDR3 coding sequence is TGTGCCTGGAGTTGGGTGGGAGTGAATGAGCAGTTCTTC. Drawing the rest from reference TRBV30 and TRBJ2-1, the complete variable domain is SQTIHQWPATLVQPVGSPLSLECTVEGTSNPNLYWYRQAAGRGLQLLFYSVGIGQISSEVPQNLSASRPQDRQFILSSKKLLLSDSGFYLCAWSWVGVNEQFFGPGTRLTVL.

This clone was detected only once. This chain joins TRBV15 and TRBJ1-2; D might be TRBD1 (5 bases). The CDR3 is made up of 15 amino acids. The ends were cut back, 7 bases at V and 0 bases at J, with 15 bases in the middle. CDR1 and CDR2 from the germline V gene are LNHNV and YYDKDF (reference sequence). The chain's CDR3 is CATKNWGWPNYGYTF. As DNA, the CDR3 is TGTGCCACCAAGAACTGGGGGTGGCCTAACTATGGCTACACCTTC.

The CDR3 here is CASSLDPGRSSYEQYF. The CDR3 DNA is TGTGCCAGCAGCTTGGACCCCGGACGTAGCTCCTACGAGCAGTACTTC. The V and J genes are TRBV5-4 and TRBJ2-7; no clear D gene. The V end lost 0 bases, the J end lost 0 bases, and 13 bases lay between the germline ends. In germline, CDR1 is SGHNT, CDR2 YYREEE (reference sequence). This CDR3 is built from 16 residues.

The chain combines TRBV3-1 (or the pseudogene TRBV3-2) with TRBJ2-6; D not resolved. Germline CDR1 reads LGHDT; CDR2 reads YNNKEL (reference sequence). The CDR3 consists of 15 residues. V gave up 4 bases and J gave up 0 bases, with 7 bases separating them. CDR3 residues: CASSLYPSGANVLTF. The CDR3 region has the DNA TGTGCCAGCAGCCTTTATCCCTCTGGGGCCAACGTCCTGACTTTC.

The rearrangement joins TRBV18 to TRBJ2-7; no firm D call. The CDR3 loop spans 11 amino acids. Trimming stripped 1 base from V and 5 bases from J, with 3 bases between. Germline V gene lookup returns CDR1 KGHSH and CDR2 LQKENI. Written as DNA, the CDR3 is TGTGCCAGCTCACCACGGGACGAGCAGTACTTC. Translating it yields CASSPRDEQYF.

The chain has TRBV28 and TRBJ1-6; possibly TRBD1 for D (5 bases). The CDR3 has 13 amino acids. V lost 8 bases and J 5 bases, leaving 10 bases between the germline ends. Per germline, CDR1 MDHEN and CDR2 SYDVKM. This CDR3 reads CASEGVNNSPLHF. DNA for the CDR3: TGTGCCAGCGAAGGGGTGAATAATTCACCCCTCCACTTT.

The chain carries TRBV12-3 or TRBV12-4 and TRBJ1-2; D ambiguous. Trimming pared 6 bases from V and 4 bases from J, leaving 9 bases between. This CDR3 is 12 amino acids long. The CDR3 region has the DNA TGTGCCAGCAGCGCGGGGTCCTATGGCTACACCTTC. This encodes CASSAGSYGYTF.

The chain combines TRBV18 with TRBJ2-3; no definite D call. In germline, CDR1 is KGHSH, CDR2 LQKENI. There are 16 residues in the CDR3. Trimming took off 2 bases at V and 2 bases at J, with 14 bases between the two ends. CDR3 in amino acids: CASSPWSSSSTDTQYF. CDR3 coding DNA: TGTGCCAGCTCACCATGGAGTAGCTCATCCACAGATACGCAGTATTTT.

The CDR3 is CAWSRRTGTYGYTF. The CDR3 DNA reads as TGTGCCTGGAGCAGGCGGACAGGGACCTATGGCTACACCTTC. The V call is TRBV30, the J call TRBJ1-2, with 8 nucleotides matching TRBD1. The CDR3 has 14 residues. V shed 3 bases and J 4 bases; nucleotides not matched to a gene: 7. The V gene's germline CDR1 is GTSNPN and CDR2 SVGIG (reference sequence). The variable domain in full, with the rest retrieved from reference TRBV30 and TRBJ1-2, is SQTIHQWPATLVQPVGSPLSLECTVEGTSNPNLYWYRQAAGRGLQLLFYSVGIGQISSEVPQNLSASRPQDRQFILSSKKLLLSDSGFYLCAWSRRTGTYGYTFGSGTRLTVV.

CDR3: CASSPTARGGGHGYTF. As DNA, the CDR3 is TGTGCCAGCAGCCCGACTGCCAGGGGAGGAGGGCATGGCTACACCTTC. The chain joins TRBV7-8 to TRBJ1-2, with D tentatively TRBD1 (6 bases). V dropped 5 bases and J dropped 6 bases, with 22 bases sitting between them. The CDR3 length is 16 residues. The germline V gene has CDR1 SGHVS and CDR2 FQNEAQ.

This clone has a single count. The chain recombines TRBV6-6 with TRBJ1-2; the match to TRBD1 covers 8 bases. J lost 5 bases, V lost 10 bases, and 12 bases had no gene match. Germline CDR1 is MNHNY and CDR2 is SVGAGI (reference sequence). This CDR3 region has 14 residues. The CDR3 loop is CATESPGTGYGYTF. In DNA, the CDR3 is TGTGCCACCGAATCTCCCGGGACAGGATATGGCTACACCTTC.

V and J are TRBV11-2 and TRBJ2-7; TRBD2 is a possible D gene (6 bases). The ends were cut back, 1 base at V and 0 bases at J, with 13 bases in the middle. Germline CDR1 and CDR2: SGHAT and FQNNGV. CDR3 length: 16 amino acids. Written as DNA, the CDR3 is TGTGCCAGCAGCTTAGTTCGACTGGGGGGCTCCTACGAGCAGTACTTC. It specifies CASSLVRLGGSYEQYF. Full variable domain (rest looked up from reference TRBV11-2 and TRBJ2-7): EAGVAQSPRYKIIEKRQSVAFWCNPISGHATLYWYQQILGQGPKLLIQFQNNGVVDDSQLPKDRFSAERLKGVDSTLKIQPAKLEDSAVYLCASSLVRLGGSYEQYFGPGTRLTVT.

J is TRBJ2-7 and V is TRBV10-3, with D possibly being TRBD1 (7 bases). Germline V gives CDR1 ENHRY, CDR2 SYGVKD. The germline V and J ends were trimmed by 3 bases and 3 bases, with 12 bases remaining between them. This CDR3 region has 14 residues. The CDR3 sequence is CAISDRGVGYEQYF. The CDR3 DNA follows: TGTGCCATCAGTGACAGGGGGGTAGGCTACGAGCAGTACTTC.

The rearrangement links TRBV6-5 to TRBJ1-3; D unclear. Germline-derived CDR1 and CDR2 are MNHEY and SVGAGI. The CDR3 covers 15 residues. Between the trimmed V and J ends, which lost 5 bases and 3 bases, there was a span of 14 bases. CDR3 region: CASSRSPVLGNTIYF. CDR3 in DNA: TGTGCCAGCAGTCGGTCCCCGGTTCTTGGAAACACCATATATTTT.

The genes are TRBV6-2 or TRBV6-3 and TRBJ2-4, with a possible D match to TRBD2 (6 bases). The CDR3 is 18 residues long. The V and J ends lost 0 bases and 12 bases respectively, with 27 bases between them. The germline V gene encodes CDR1 MNHEY and CDR2 SVGEGT. Written as DNA, the CDR3 is TGTGCCAGCAGTTACTCGACTGTAAGGGAGGACGGGGTGGAGGATCAGTACTTC. It encodes CASSYSTVREDGVEDQYF.

The chain uses TRBV24-1 and TRBJ1-1; 10 bases align to TRBD1. This CDR3 is built from 14 residues. CDR1 is KGHDR, CDR2 SFDVKD, per germline. With 7 bases clipped from V and 4 bases from J, the junction kept 5 bases outside the gene matches. CDR3 coding DNA: TGTGCCACCAGCTCGACAGGGGGCGGCACTGAAGCTTTCTTT. Translated: CATSSTGGGTEAFF.

The rearrangement uses TRBV4-1 and TRBJ1-2, with D perhaps matching TRBD1 (6 bases). The V gene lost 0 bases and the J gene lost 4 bases, with 12 bases spanning the gap. The germline V gene has CDR1 MGHRA and CDR2 YSYEKL. The CDR3 has 15 residues. The chain's CDR3 is CASSQDRGQSYGYTF. In DNA form, the CDR3 reads TGCGCCAGCAGCCAAGATCGGGGGCAGAGCTATGGCTACACCTTC.

This chain connects TRBV3-1 (or the pseudogene TRBV3-2) to TRBJ1-4; D is ambiguous. CDR1 is LGHDT, CDR2 YNNKEL, per germline (reference sequence). This CDR3 is 15 amino acids long. The V end lost 1 base, the J end lost 6 bases, and 12 bases lay between the germline ends. The CDR3: CASSQGGVYDEKLFF. DNA of the CDR3: TGTGCCAGCAGCCAAGGGGGAGTGTACGATGAAAAACTGTTTTTT.

This chain joins TRBV7-2 and TRBJ1-6, with 7 bases that match TRBD1. V shed 6 bases, J shed 8 bases, and the junction held 4 bases outside the gene matches. CDR3 length: 13 amino acids. CDR1 and CDR2 (germline): SGHTA, FQGNSA. The CDR3 region is CASRGDRHSPLHF. As DNA, the CDR3 is TGTGCCAGCAGAGGGGACAGACATTCACCCCTCCACTTT.

This clone was observed a few times. The CDR3 sequence is CASSLRPHLARETEAFF. CDR3 sequence (DNA): TGTGCCAGCAGTTTACGCCCCCACTTAGCCAGGGAGACTGAAGCTTTCTTT. The gene calls are TRBV27 and TRBJ1-1; D may be TRBD1 (5 bases). In germline, CDR1 is MNHEY, CDR2 SMNVEV (reference sequence). There are 17 residues in the CDR3. Trimming took 2 bases from V and 5 from J, leaving 21 bases between them.

The chain is built from TRBV5-1 and TRBJ2-3; 7 nucleotides line up with TRBD2. The length of the CDR3 is 15 residues. Germline lookup yields CDR1 SGHRS and CDR2 YFSETQ. V lost 0 bases to trimming and J lost 0 bases; unmatched junction nucleotides: 1. The CDR3 DNA reads TGCGCCAGCAGCTTGGGCGGGAGAAGCACAGATACGCAGTATTTT. Translating it yields CASSLGGRSTDTQYF.

Comment on this clone: Additional DNA sequences in this sample encode the identical CDR3. The chain carries TRBV18 and TRBJ2-3; D is unresolved. Trimming shortened V by 2 bases and J by 1 base, and 4 bases separated the two germline ends. Germline CDR1 and CDR2: KGHSH and LQKENI. This CDR3 region has 13 residues. The CDR3 nucleotides read TGTGCCAGCTCACCATCCGGCACAGATACGCAGTATTTT. Its protein product is CASSPSGTDTQYF.

The chain couples TRBV5-1 to TRBJ1-1, with a weak D call TRBD1 (5 bases). V lost 4 bases, J lost 1 base, and 17 bases lay in between. The CDR3 has 16 residues. The germline CDR1 and CDR2 sequences are SGHRS and YFSETQ. In DNA, the CDR3 is TGCGCCAGCAGCAGATCGGCCGGGACTCCGAACACTGAAGCTTTCTTT. This encodes CASSRSAGTPNTEAFF.

The chain recombines TRBV2 with TRBJ2-6; D not resolved. CDR1 and CDR2 (germline): SNHLY, FYNNEI. Trimming removed 9 bases from V and 0 bases from J, with 24 bases in between. The CDR3 totals 19 residues. This CDR3 is CASPPRGDGSSSGANVLTF. CDR3 nucleotide sequence: TGTGCCAGTCCCCCCAGAGGAGACGGGTCCAGCTCTGGGGCCAACGTCCTGACTTTC.

The V gene is TRBV6-2 or TRBV6-3, the J gene TRBJ2-2, with 10 bases fitting TRBD2. V shed 4 bases and J 5 bases; nucleotides not matched to a gene: 10. Germline CDR1 MNHEY, CDR2 SVGEGT. The CDR3 is made up of 17 amino acids. CDR3 nucleotide sequence: TGTGCCAGCAGTTCTGTTCGAGCGGGGGGGCGAACCGGGGAGCTGTTTTTT. Amino acids: CASSSVRAGGRTGELFF.

The chain uses TRBV28 and TRBJ2-7; D gene ambiguous. The ends were cut back, 3 bases at V and 3 bases at J, with 15 bases in the middle. The CDR3 contains 15 residues. Germline CDR1 MDHEN, CDR2 SYDVKM. CDR3 sequence reads: CASSLGSVGVYEQYF. CDR3 nucleotides: TGTGCCAGCAGTTTGGGGTCAGTTGGGGTCTACGAGCAGTACTTC.